Shown below are 32 T cell receptor beta chains from a single sample sequenced in a study of shared clonotypes between healthy human individuals. Only in-frame clones appear in the TCRdb table, and some are missing; sequencing was by immunoSEQ multiplex PCR. Of roughly 650,000 clones in the sample, more than 95% were seen once. Sequenced material: naive CD4+ T cells sorted from blood. The subset is: CD45RA+ positively selected. The receptors were gathered from a woman aged 25-40 years in good health.

The chain uses TRBV18 and TRBJ2-2; D is perhaps TRBD1 (6 bases). Trimming cost V 5 bases and J 0 bases, with 13 bases left between them. Germline V gene sequence: CDR1 KGHSH, CDR2 LQKENI. There are 16 residues in the CDR3. CDR3 in amino acids: CASSLDRPSNTGELFF. The CDR3 DNA reads as TGTGCCAGCTCATTGGACAGACCGTCGAACACCGGGGAGCTGTTTTTT.

This chain connects TRBV5-1 to TRBJ2-5; 7 bases are a match to TRBD2. CDR1 and CDR2 (germline): SGHRS, YFSETQ. The junction had 6 bases not matched to a gene; V was cut back by 0 bases and J by 4 bases. This CDR3 has 15 residues. CDR3 nucleotides: TGCGCCAGCAGCTTGGCCCCTAGCGGCATAGAGACCCAGTACTTC. It translates to CASSLAPSGIETQYF.

The chain couples TRBV5-1 to TRBJ2-2; maybe TRBD2 (6 bases). Trimming cost V 3 bases and J 3 bases, with 6 bases left between them. Per the germline V gene, CDR1 is SGHRS and CDR2 is YFSETQ. The CDR3 is 13 amino acids. CDR3 in amino acids: CASSWDYTGELFF. The CDR3 bases are TGCGCCAGCAGCTGGGACTACACCGGGGAGCTGTTTTTT.

V gene TRBV5-4 combines with J gene TRBJ2-1; possible D gene TRBD2, 7 bases. Germline V gene data show CDR1 as SGHNT and CDR2 as YYREEE (reference sequence). V gave up 0 bases and J gave up 5 bases, with 18 bases separating them. This CDR3 spans 17 amino acids. The CDR3, as DNA: TGTGCCAGCAGCTTGGCCCTGGGGGCTAGCGGAAACAATGAGCAGTTCTTC. Its translation: CASSLALGASGNNEQFF.

The chain recombines TRBV5-1 with TRBJ2-7; D call uncertain. Germline values: CDR1 SGHRS, CDR2 YFSETQ. CDR3 length equals 15 residues. V was trimmed by 1 base and J by 2 bases, leaving 13 bases between them. The CDR3 coding sequence is TGCGCCAGCAGCTTGTCGGAACGGCTAGCCTACGAGCAGTACTTC. It encodes CASSLSERLAYEQYF.

This clone has just one count. The chain carries TRBV27 and TRBJ1-2; TRBD1 is a possible D gene (5 bases). V was pared by 6 bases and J by 2 bases, with 19 bases between. CDR3 length: 16 amino acids. Germline CDR1 is MNHEY and CDR2 is SMNVEV (reference sequence). This chain's CDR3 is CASSSKRTTQNYGYTF. CDR3 coding DNA: TGTGCCAGCAGCTCAAAAAGGACAACACAAAACTATGGCTACACCTTC.

In this sample, this clone turned up once. The chain employs TRBV4-1 and TRBJ1-2; 8 bases map to TRBD1. The CDR3 spans 16 residues. The germline gives CDR1 MGHRA, CDR2 YSYEKL. V was pared by 0 bases and J by 5 bases, with 8 bases of the junction left unmatched. The CDR3 spells CASSQDMAGGPYGYTF. The DNA of the CDR3 is TGCGCCAGCAGCCAAGATATGGCAGGGGGCCCTTATGGCTACACCTTC.

This clone was recorded only once. This sequence joins TRBV5-1 and TRBJ1-4, with D possibly matching TRBD1 (6 bases). The V end was cut by 2 bases, the J end by 6 bases, with 14 bases between. Germline assignment: CDR1 SGHRS and CDR2 YFSETQ. The CDR3 covers 15 residues. CDR3 DNA: TGCGCCAGCAGCTTTTCCGGGGCAGGGGATGAAAAACTGTTTTTT. Translated, it gives CASSFSGAGDEKLFF.

The chain is built from TRBV11-1 and TRBJ2-7, with 7 bases matching TRBD1. Losses at the gene ends were 5 bases for V and 0 bases for J; bases not matched to a gene: 7. Germline values: CDR1 SGHAT, CDR2 FQDESV (reference sequence). This CDR3 has 15 residues. As DNA, the CDR3 is TGTGCCAGCAGCCCGGCCAGGGGGAACTCCTACGAGCAGTACTTC. Amino acid sequence: CASSPARGNSYEQYF.

This clone was counted once. The chain has TRBV5-1 and TRBJ2-5; 7 nucleotides match TRBD1. The end of the DNA aligns better with TRBJ2-7, so the J call may be wrong. Germline CDR1 reads SGHRS; CDR2 reads YFSETQ. The CDR3 length is 14 residues. The CDR3 DNA reads as TGCGCCAGCAGCAACGGACAGGTCTCCTACGAGCAGTACTTC. The encoded protein is CASSNGQVSYEQYF.

Of note for this clone: Other nucleotide sequences in the sample specify the same CDR3. The chain has TRBV28 and TRBJ1-1, with 7 bases lining up with TRBD1. The CDR3 has 13 amino acids. V lost 4 bases, J lost 8 bases, and 7 bases stayed unmatched. Germline CDR1 reads MDHEN; CDR2 reads SYDVKM. CDR3 sequence: CASSSPTGTEAFF. The CDR3 DNA follows: TGTGCCAGCAGTTCTCCGACAGGGACCGAAGCTTTCTTT. The complete variable domain, with remaining parts taken from reference TRBV28 and TRBJ1-1, reads DVKVTQSSRYLVKRTGEKVFLECVQDMDHENMFWYRQDPGLGLRLIYFSYDVKMKEKGDIPEGYSVSREKKERFSLILESASTNQTSMYLCASSSPTGTEAFFGQGTRLTVV.

This clone has only one observation. The rearrangement links TRBV29-1 to TRBJ2-3, with D uncertain. Germline values: CDR1 SQVTM, CDR2 ANQGSEA. V lost 5 bases and J lost 2, with 8 bases in between. The CDR3 is made up of 12 amino acids. The DNA of the CDR3 is TGCAGCGTTCCCGCGGTCACAGATACGCAGTATTTT. It yields the protein CSVPAVTDTQYF.

This clone was observed once. The rearrangement links TRBV7-6 to TRBJ2-5; 10 bases are a match to TRBD2. The CDR3 totals 15 residues. Trimming removed 4 bases from V and 2 bases from J; junction bases left unmatched: 4. Germline V gene sequence: CDR1 SGHVS, CDR2 FNYEAQ. The CDR3 loop reads CASSSLTSGQETQYF. CDR3 DNA: TGTGCCAGCAGCTCACTGACTAGCGGGCAAGAGACCCAGTACTTC.

V and J are TRBV11-1 and TRBJ2-2; D ambiguous. Germline CDR1 reads SGHAT; CDR2 reads FQDESV (reference sequence). V was trimmed by 5 bases and J by 3 bases, leaving 19 bases between them. This CDR3 is built from 17 residues. The CDR3 protein is CASSRPPEQRDTGELFF. CDR3 DNA sequence: TGTGCCAGCAGCCGACCTCCCGAGCAGAGAGACACCGGGGAGCTGTTTTTT.

This chain links TRBV5-8 with TRBJ2-1; 10 nucleotides agree with TRBD2. V gave up 4 bases and J gave up 10 bases; unmatched junction bases: 2. The length of the CDR3 is 12 residues. The germline CDR1 and CDR2 sequences are SGHTS and YDEGEE. The CDR3 coding sequence is TGTGCCAGCAGCCGGACTAGCGGAGAGCAGTTCTTC. Protein product: CASSRTSGEQFF.

The chain uses TRBV5-1 and TRBJ2-2; D perhaps matches TRBD1 (5 bases). Trimming shortened V by 3 bases and J by 1 base, and 10 bases separated the two germline ends. CDR1 and CDR2 (germline): SGHRS, YFSETQ. There are 15 residues in the CDR3. The CDR3 spells CASSYQGENTGELFF. DNA of the CDR3: TGCGCCAGCAGCTACCAGGGTGAGAACACCGGGGAGCTGTTTTTT.

The CDR3 DNA sequence: TGTGCCAGCAGCTTAGACCGGGACAGGGTTCGGCTAGCCAAAAACATTCAGTACTTC. Translation gives CASSLDRDRVRLAKNIQYF. The chain recombines TRBV11-3 with TRBJ2-4, with 9 bases fitting TRBD1. The CDR3 loop spans 19 amino acids. In germline, CDR1 is SGHNT, CDR2 YENEEA. J lost 0 bases, V lost 0 bases, and 9 bases had no gene match.

The chain has TRBV28 and TRBJ2-1; D is undetermined. The length of the CDR3 is 15 residues. Germline CDR1 MDHEN, CDR2 SYDVKM. Trimming left V 2 bases short and J 0 bases short, with 8 bases between. DNA for the CDR3: TGTGCCAGCAGTTTAGACGGTAGCTCCTACAATGAGCAGTTCTTC. Its protein product is CASSLDGSSYNEQFF.

The chain combines TRBV7-2 with TRBJ2-7, with 11 bases aligning to TRBD2. Trimming took 5 bases from V and 7 from J; bases not matched to a gene: 10. The CDR3 is 15 amino acids. The germline CDR1 and CDR2 sequences are SGHTA and FQGNSA. The CDR3 spells CASSPVAGGPREQYF. CDR3 in DNA: TGTGCCAGCAGCCCCGTAGCGGGAGGGCCTCGTGAGCAGTACTTC.

This chain joins TRBV15 and TRBJ1-5; no firm D call. CDR3 length equals 18 residues. V lost 2 bases and J 2 bases, leaving 19 bases between the germline ends. From germline, CDR1 is LNHNV and CDR2 YYDKDF (reference sequence). CDR3 in DNA: TGTGCCACCAGCAGAACCTCCAACCCTTCCGTTCGCAATCAGCCCCAGCATTTT. Translating it yields CATSRTSNPSVRNQPQHF.

The chain links TRBV6-1 to TRBJ1-2, with D maybe TRBD1 (5 bases). The V gene lost 6 bases and the J gene lost 8 bases, with 7 bases spanning the gap. The CDR3 sequence is 10 residues long. Germline lookup yields CDR1 MNHNS and CDR2 SASEGT. CDR3 nucleotides: TGTGCCAGCAGACACAGGGGCTACACCTTC. Translation: CASRHRGYTF.

V usage is TRBV10-2 and J usage is TRBJ2-7; the D is unclear. Germline values: CDR1 WSHSY, CDR2 SAAADI. This CDR3 spans 12 amino acids. Between the trimmed V and J ends, which lost 0 bases and 8 bases, there was a span of 8 bases. The CDR3 region has the DNA TGCGCCAGCAGTGAGTCCGGGTTACAGCAGTACTTC. Translating it yields CASSESGLQQYF.

The V and J genes are TRBV28 and TRBJ2-7; tentative D call: TRBD2 (5 bases). The CDR3 is 13 residues long. Per germline, CDR1 MDHEN and CDR2 SYDVKM. V dropped 5 bases and J dropped 2 bases, with 10 bases sitting between them. The CDR3 nucleotides are TGTGCCAGCAGTCACGGCGGGCCCTACGAGCAGTACTTC. Protein sequence: CASSHGGPYEQYF.

This rearrangement joins TRBV11-2 to TRBJ2-2, with D perhaps matching TRBD1 (6 bases). The CDR3 extends over 15 amino acids. The V end lost 4 bases, the J end lost 4 bases, and 13 bases lay between the germline ends. Germline values: CDR1 SGHAT, CDR2 FQNNGV. The CDR3 DNA reads TGTGCCAGCAGCTCGGGCTTAGGGGGCACCGGGGAGCTGTTTTTT. Translated, it gives CASSSGLGGTGELFF.

Here the CDR3 DNA reads TGTGCCAGCAGTCCCTCTCCGGGACAGGGGGCAAACATTCAGTACTTC. Protein sequence: CASSPSPGQGANIQYF. The chain joins TRBV28 to TRBJ2-4, with 12 bases lining up with TRBD1. Germline CDR1 MDHEN, CDR2 SYDVKM. Trimming cost V 5 bases and J 6 bases; bases outside gene matches: 8. The CDR3 has 16 amino acids.

The chain uses TRBV4-1 and TRBJ2-3, with 10 bases aligning to TRBD2. This CDR3 is 18 amino acids long. V lost 1 base, J lost 4 bases, and 11 bases stayed unmatched. Germline-derived CDR1 and CDR2 are MGHRA and YSYEKL. The CDR3 region is CASSQVVKREGWPDTQYF. Written as DNA, the CDR3 is TGCGCCAGCAGCCAAGTCGTAAAGCGGGAGGGTTGGCCAGATACGCAGTATTTT.

The J gene is TRBJ1-1, the V gene TRBV5-1; D is ambiguous. The CDR3 has 15 amino acids. Germline V gene sequence: CDR1 SGHRS, CDR2 YFSETQ. Trimming pared 0 bases from V and 3 bases from J, leaving 12 bases between. Written as DNA, the CDR3 is TGCGCCAGCAGCTTGGGTAGTTATCTAGACACTGAAGCTTTCTTT. Its translation: CASSLGSYLDTEAFF.

This sequence joins TRBV18 and TRBJ2-7; D may be TRBD2 (7 bases). Trimming cost V 3 bases and J 2 bases, with 14 bases left between them. The length of the CDR3 is 15 residues. From germline, CDR1 is KGHSH and CDR2 LQKENI. CDR3 nucleotides: TGTGCCAGCTCACCGGGCAGGGGAGGGACCTACGAGCAGTACTTC. Translation gives CASSPGRGGTYEQYF.

This sequence joins TRBV19 and TRBJ2-7; no clear D gene. The CDR3 runs 13 residues. Looked up from germline, CDR1 is LNHDA and CDR2 is SQIVND (reference sequence). V gave up 7 bases and J gave up 0 bases, with 10 bases separating them. As DNA, the CDR3 is TGTGCCAGTACCTTCCCGGGCTCCTACGAGCAGTACTTC. This translates into CASTFPGSYEQYF.

The chain joins TRBV6-6 to TRBJ1-6; 9 nucleotides agree with TRBD1. J gave up 7 bases and V 0 bases, and 1 base lay outside the gene matches. The CDR3 loop spans 15 amino acids. CDR1 and CDR2 from the germline V gene are MNHNY and SVGAGI (reference sequence). The CDR3 coding sequence is TGTGCCAGCAGTTACTCGGGGACAGGGAATTCACCCCTCCACTTT. It codes for CASSYSGTGNSPLHF.

The rearrangement joins TRBV2 to TRBJ2-1; TRBD2 matches at 9 bases. V was clipped by 0 bases and J by 6 bases; unmatched bases: 6. The CDR3 covers 16 residues. Germline loops: CDR1 SNHLY, CDR2 FYNNEI. The CDR3 here is CASSEARASGINEQFF. In DNA, the CDR3 is TGTGCCAGCAGTGAAGCGAGAGCTAGCGGGATCAATGAGCAGTTCTTC.

The chain links TRBV4-1 to TRBJ1-2; no clear D. The CDR3 length is 14 residues. V lost 6 bases, J lost 8 bases, and 19 bases lay in between. CDR1 is MGHRA and CDR2 is YSYEKL in the germline V gene. CDR3 sequence: CASSRQLWAQGYTF. The DNA of the CDR3 is TGCGCCAGCAGTCGCCAACTGTGGGCTCAGGGCTACACCTTC.